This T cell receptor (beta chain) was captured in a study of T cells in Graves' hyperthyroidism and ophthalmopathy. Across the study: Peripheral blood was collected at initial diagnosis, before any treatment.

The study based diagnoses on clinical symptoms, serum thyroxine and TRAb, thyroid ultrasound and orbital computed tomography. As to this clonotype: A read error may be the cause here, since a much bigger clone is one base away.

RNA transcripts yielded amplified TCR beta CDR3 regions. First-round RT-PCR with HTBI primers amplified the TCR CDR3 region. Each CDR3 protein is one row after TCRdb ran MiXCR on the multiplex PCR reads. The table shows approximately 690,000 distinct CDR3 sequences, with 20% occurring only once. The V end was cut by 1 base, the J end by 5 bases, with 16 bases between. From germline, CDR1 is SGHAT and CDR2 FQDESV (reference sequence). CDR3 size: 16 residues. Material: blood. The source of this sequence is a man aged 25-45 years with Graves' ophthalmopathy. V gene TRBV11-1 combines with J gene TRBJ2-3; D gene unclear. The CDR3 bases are TGTGCCAGCAGCTTAGGTGGGGTGACATTCATAGATACGCAGTATTTT. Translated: CASSLGGVTFIDTQYF.